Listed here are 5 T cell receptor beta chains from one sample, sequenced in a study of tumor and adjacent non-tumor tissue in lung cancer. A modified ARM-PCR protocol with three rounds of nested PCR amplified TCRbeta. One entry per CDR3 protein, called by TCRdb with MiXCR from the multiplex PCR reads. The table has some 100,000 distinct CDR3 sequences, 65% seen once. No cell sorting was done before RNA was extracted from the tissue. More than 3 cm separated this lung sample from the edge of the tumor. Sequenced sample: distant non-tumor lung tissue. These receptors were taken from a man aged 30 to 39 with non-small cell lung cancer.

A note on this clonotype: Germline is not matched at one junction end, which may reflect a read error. The CDR3 protein is CNGTFDEKLFF. The CDR3 region has the DNA TGTAATGGAACCTTCGATGAAAAACTGTTTTTT. V gene TRBV20-1 combines with J gene TRBJ1-4; D is ambiguous. This CDR3 has 11 residues. The V gene's germline CDR1 is DFQATT and CDR2 SNEGSKA (reference sequence).

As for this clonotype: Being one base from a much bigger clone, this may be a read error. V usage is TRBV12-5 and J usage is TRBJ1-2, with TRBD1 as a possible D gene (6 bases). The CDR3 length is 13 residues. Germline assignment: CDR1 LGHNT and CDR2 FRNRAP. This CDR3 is CASALGGPDDYTF. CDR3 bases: TGTGCTAGTGCTTTGGGGGGGCCTGACGACTACACCTTC. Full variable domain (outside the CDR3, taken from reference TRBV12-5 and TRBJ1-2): DARVTQTPRHKVTEMGQEVTMRCQPILGHNTVFWYRQTMMQGLELLAYFRNRAPLDDSGMPKDRFSAEMPDATLATLKIQPSEPRDSAVYFCASALGGPDDYTFGSGTRLTVV.

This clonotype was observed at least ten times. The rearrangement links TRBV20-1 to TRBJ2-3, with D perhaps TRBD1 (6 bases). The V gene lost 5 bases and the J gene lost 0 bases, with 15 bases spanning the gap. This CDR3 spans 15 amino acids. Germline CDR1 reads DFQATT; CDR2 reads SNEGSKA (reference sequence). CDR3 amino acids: CSAEVRGLSTDTQYF. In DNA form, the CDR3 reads TGCAGTGCTGAGGTCAGGGGCCTGAGCACAGATACGCAGTATTTT.

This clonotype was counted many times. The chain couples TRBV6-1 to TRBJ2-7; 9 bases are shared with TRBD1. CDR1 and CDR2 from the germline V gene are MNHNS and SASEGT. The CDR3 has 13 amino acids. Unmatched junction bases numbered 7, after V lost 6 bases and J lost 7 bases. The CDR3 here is CASSRDRVGEQYF. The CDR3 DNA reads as TGTGCCAGCAGCCGGGACAGGGTGGGAGAGCAGTACTTC.

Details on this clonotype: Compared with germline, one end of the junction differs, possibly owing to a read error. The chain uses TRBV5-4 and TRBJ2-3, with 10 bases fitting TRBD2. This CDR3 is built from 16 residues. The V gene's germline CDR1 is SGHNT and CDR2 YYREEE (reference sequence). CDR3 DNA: TGTGCCGGCAGCTCCTCCCAGCGGGGGGGTAGAGATACGCAGTATTTT. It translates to CAGSSSQRGGRDTQYF.